Shown below are 7 T cell receptor beta chains from a single sample sequenced in a study of blood T cell repertoires in COVID-19. Method: immunoSEQ multiplex PCR; TCRdb's copy keeps in-frame clones and lacks some. The repertoire has about 260,000 clones, about nine tenths of them found once; the top ten carry over 3.5%. What was sequenced was peripheral blood. These receptors all stem from a middle-aged woman with acute or convalescent COVID-19.

This chain uses TRBV5-1 with TRBJ2-7; 7 nucleotides align to TRBD1. This CDR3 has 15 residues. Germline assignment: CDR1 SGHRS and CDR2 YFSETQ. J gave up 3 bases and V 4 bases, and 10 bases lay outside the gene matches. The CDR3: CASSLDGTGVYEQYV. DNA for the CDR3: TGCGCCAGCAGCCTGGACGGTACAGGGGTCTACGAGCAGTACGTC.

The CDR3 sequence: CASNKGSEKLFF. The CDR3 nucleotides are TGTGCCAGCAACAAGGGGTCGGAAAAACTGTTTTTT. J is TRBJ1-4 and V is TRBV9, with a weak D call TRBD1 (5 bases). Germline assignment: CDR1 SGDLS and CDR2 YYNGEE. The CDR3 covers 12 residues. The V gene lost 6 bases and the J gene lost 8 bases, with 11 bases spanning the gap.

This clone was detected only once. The chain has TRBV27 and TRBJ1-4, with 11 bases identical to TRBD1. Germline CDR1 is MNHEY and CDR2 is SMNVEV (reference sequence). The ends lost 0 bases at V and 6 bases at J; junction bases unmatched: 3. The CDR3 is 16 residues long. The CDR3 DNA reads TGTGCCAGCAGTTTATCGGGGACAGGGGGGGATGAAAAACTGTTTTTT. Its protein product is CASSLSGTGGDEKLFF.

The table lists this clone with a few counts. This chain joins TRBV7-3 and TRBJ1-1; 8 bases line up with TRBD1. Germline trimming cut 5 bases from V and 6 bases from J; bases unmatched to any gene: 8. Germline assignment: CDR1 SGHTA and CDR2 FQGTGA. The CDR3 spans 14 residues. CDR3 in DNA: TGTGCCAGCAGCCCGGACAGGGCCGGCTCTGAAGCTTTCTTT. Amino acids: CASSPDRAGSEAFF.

The chain uses TRBV7-9 and TRBJ1-1; D gene ambiguous. The CDR3 contains 12 residues. The V and J ends lost 3 bases and 5 bases respectively, with 7 bases between them. Germline loops: CDR1 SEHNR, CDR2 FQNEAQ (reference sequence). CDR3 residues: CASSFGPTEAFF. The CDR3 DNA is TGTGCCAGCAGCTTTGGCCCGACTGAAGCTTTCTTT. Supplemented by reference TRBV7-9 and TRBJ1-1, the full variable domain reads DTGVSQNPRHKITKRGQNVTFRCDPISEHNRLYWYRQTLGQGPEFLTYFQNEAQLEKSRLLSDRFSAERPKGSFSTLEIQRTEQGDSAMYLCASSFGPTEAFFGQGTRLTVV.

This clone has only a few counts. The chain employs TRBV6-1 and TRBJ1-2; 9 nucleotides agree with TRBD1. This CDR3 contains 14 residues. Looked up from germline, CDR1 is MNHNS and CDR2 is SASEGT. After removal of 2 bases from V and 10 bases from J, the junction contained 8 bases not matched to a gene. CDR3: CASSETGTGLDYTF. As DNA, the CDR3 is TGTGCCAGCAGTGAAACGGGGACAGGGTTGGACTACACCTTC.

This clone was observed a single time. This chain links TRBV7-2 with TRBJ2-5, with TRBD2 matching over 16 bases. CDR1 is SGHTA and CDR2 is FQGNSA in the germline V gene. The CDR3 is made up of 15 amino acids. V lost 5 bases, J lost 5 bases, and 2 bases stayed unmatched. In DNA form, the CDR3 reads TGTGCCAGCAGCCAGGGACTAGCGGGGGGGGAGACCCAGTACTTC. Protein product: CASSQGLAGGETQYF.